The entry below describes one TCR beta chain. What it binds is not known. The primer mix had 60 Vbeta and 13 Jbeta primers. Measured with immunoSEQ multiplex PCR; TCRdb has only the in-frame clones, and not every one. The data contain over 100,000 clones, roughly 60% of them singletons. Unmatched junction bases numbered 10, after V lost 6 bases and J lost 5 bases. From germline, CDR1 is KGHSH and CDR2 LQKENI. The CDR3 length is 15 residues. This sample is drawn from a study of cytomegalovirus exposure and HLA in healthy donors. General observations from the study: Later analysis identified a missense DCLRE1C variant that was linked to TCR beta V- and J-gene trimming. There were several of the most significant clusters that appeared linked to common viral pathogens in a later analysis.

The source of this sequence is a human donor in good health. The chain is built from TRBV18 and TRBJ1-1; 9 positions agree with TRBD1. Sequencing used PBMCs. The CDR3 protein is CASSPATGGKTEAFF. For the CDR3, the DNA is TGTGCCAGCTCCCCAGCGACAGGGGGGAAAACTGAAGCTTTCTTT. The full variable domain, with the rest looked up from reference TRBV18 and TRBJ1-1, is NAGVMQNPRHLVRRRGQEARLRCSPMKGHSHVYWYRQLPEEGLKFMVYLQKENIIDESGMPKERFSAEFPKEGPSILRIQQVVRGDSAAYFCASSPATGGKTEAFFGQGTRLTVV.